This entry lists 10 T cell receptor beta chains sequenced from one sample in a study of blood T cells in healthy people across ages. A second PCR, run for roughly 7 to 11 cycles, used a sample-barcoded 5' primer plus a J-beta primer mix. TCRdb processed the 5' RACE reads anew with MiXCR; each CDR3 protein has one entry. The sample records approximately 780,000 distinct CDR3 sequences, around a quarter being singletons. These data also formed part of another study, on T cells of mothers and their children.

Sequenced material: blood. These receptors were taken from a boy aged 5-17 years in good health.

Regarding this clonotype: A read error may produce the germline difference seen at one junction end. The rearrangement links TRBV5-5 to TRBJ2-4; D perhaps matches TRBD2 (6 bases). Germline V gives CDR1 SGHKS, CDR2 YYEKEE (reference sequence). CDR3 length: 17 residues. CDR3 DNA sequence: TGTGCCAACAGCTTGCTGTCCGGAGGGGTAGCCAAAAACATTCAGTACTTC. This codes for CANSLLSGGVAKNIQYF. The variable domain in full, completed from reference TRBV5-5 and TRBJ2-4, reads DAGVTQSPTHLIKTRGQQVTLRCSPISGHKSVSWYQQVLGQGPQFIFQYYEKEERGRGNFPDRFSARQFPNYSSELNVNALLLGDSALYLCANSLLSGGVAKNIQYFGAGTRLSVL.

The chain couples TRBV5-1 to TRBJ1-2, with D unresolved. This CDR3 comprises 14 residues. V shed 1 base and J shed 2 bases, with 9 bases lying between them. Germline V gives CDR1 SGHRS, CDR2 YFSETQ. The CDR3 DNA sequence: TGCGCCAGCAGCTTGACAGTAGGAAACTATGGCTACACCTTC. This gives the protein CASSLTVGNYGYTF.

The genes are TRBV10-3 and TRBJ2-6; D is unresolved. The CDR3 contains 15 residues. Per the germline V gene, CDR1 is ENHRY and CDR2 is SYGVKD. V shed 3 bases and J shed 0 bases, with 6 bases lying between them. CDR3 sequence reads: CAISEKASGANVLTF. Written as DNA, the CDR3 is TGTGCCATCAGTGAAAAGGCCTCTGGGGCCAACGTCCTGACTTTC.

This clonotype has more than one count but fewer than ten. This sequence joins TRBV30 and TRBJ2-5; TRBD1 matches at 10 bases. With V trimmed by 2 bases and J by 5 bases, 8 bases remained unmatched. The CDR3 is 15 residues long. CDR1 and CDR2 (germline): GTSNPN, SVGIG (reference sequence). The CDR3 sequence: CAWSTGGQGWETQYF. CDR3 in DNA: TGTGCCTGGAGTACAGGGGGACAGGGGTGGGAGACCCAGTACTTC.

In this sample, this clonotype turned up a few times. The chain recombines TRBV6-1 with TRBJ1-4; 8 bases line up with TRBD1. This CDR3 has 19 residues. The V gene end was trimmed by 5 bases and the J gene end by 7 bases; junction bases not matched to a gene: 21. Germline V gene data show CDR1 as MNHNS and CDR2 as SASEGT. Here the CDR3 DNA reads TGTGCCAGCAGTAAAAACGGGAGACAGGGGCTTCATCCTGGTGAAAAACTGTTTTTT. Its translation is CASSKNGRQGLHPGEKLFF.

In its sample, this clonotype was seen a few times. The chain couples TRBV20-1 to TRBJ2-3, with TRBD2 matching over 11 bases. Germline-derived CDR1 and CDR2 are DFQATT and SNEGSKA (reference sequence). The CDR3 is 13 amino acids. The DNA of the CDR3 is TGCTCCTGGACTAGCGGGCTCACAGATACGCAGTATTTT. Residues: CSWTSGLTDTQYF.

The gene calls are TRBV6-1 and TRBJ1-2; possible D gene TRBD1, 6 bases. Trimming stripped 6 bases from V and 2 bases from J, with 16 bases between. This CDR3 contains 15 residues. Germline lookup yields CDR1 MNHNS and CDR2 SASEGT. The DNA for the CDR3 is TGTGCCAGCAGGGAAACGACAGGCCCCAACTATGGCTACACCTTC. Translating it yields CASRETTGPNYGYTF.

V is TRBV20-1 and J is TRBJ2-5, with 9 bases lining up with TRBD2. The CDR3 runs to 18 residues. V lost 6 bases, J lost 3 bases, and 20 bases stayed unmatched. The germline CDR1 and CDR2 sequences are DFQATT and SNEGSKA (reference sequence). The CDR3 DNA follows: TGCAGTGCCAAATCCCCTTACTGGATAGCGGGGGATGAAGAGACCCAGTACTTC. Its protein is CSAKSPYWIAGDEETQYF.

This clonotype was counted between two and nine times. J is TRBJ2-7 and V is TRBV6-2 or TRBV6-3; 10 bases line up with TRBD2. Gene TRBJ2-5 matches the end of the DNA better, so the J call may be wrong. The CDR3 is 14 residues long. Germline-derived CDR1 and CDR2 are MNHEY and SVGEGT. CDR3 bases: TGTGCCAGCAGACGGACTAGCGGAAAAGAGACCCAGTACTTC. Its translation: CASRRTSGKETQYF.

Only a few counts were recorded for this clonotype. The J gene is TRBJ2-1, the V gene TRBV11-1; TRBD1 matches 8 bases. J was trimmed by 0 bases and V by 5 bases; bases with no gene match: 24. The CDR3 is made up of 22 amino acids. CDR1 and CDR2 (germline): SGHAT, FQDESV (reference sequence). As DNA, the CDR3 is TGTGCCAGCAGCCCGTCGCCCACCCGGACCAGACAGGGGATGGGCTCCTACAATGAGCAGTTCTTC. Translating it yields CASSPSPTRTRQGMGSYNEQFF.